Described below is a single TCR beta chain sequence and its context. Its antigen remains unknown. The V segment lost 8 bases and the J segment 9 bases; nucleotides outside the gene matches: 14. CDR1 is MNHEY, CDR2 SMNVEV, per germline (reference sequence). The CDR3 consists of 14 residues. The study ran its PCR with 60 Vbeta and 13 Jbeta primers. Sequencing was performed with immunoSEQ multiplex PCR; in TCRdb, only in-frame clones are kept and a portion is missing. This table holds fewer than 200,000 clones, 55% to 80% found once. This sample is drawn from a study of cytomegalovirus exposure and HLA in healthy donors. Study as a whole: As released early, the data held roughly 85 million unique TCRs from HLA-typed donors. Study-level points and caveats: The authors later linked a missense DCLRE1C variant to TCR beta V- and J-gene trimming. Generally TCR sequences proved uncommon, though certain public TCRs appeared in numerous donors.

This clonotype was obtained from a woman under 30 in good health and CMV-seropositive. The chain joins TRBV27 to TRBJ2-7; 9 nucleotides agree with TRBD2. The sample consisted of PBMCs. Here the CDR3 reads CASAPGGGGFRQYF. The CDR3 nucleotides read TGTGCCAGCGCCCCTGGCGGGGGGGGATTTCGGCAGTACTTC.